The source of this TCR beta chain is a study of vaccination effects on CD4 cells after COVID-19. Assay used: immunoSEQ multiplex PCR; TCRdb lists only in-frame clones, some missing. The data hold 74,000 or so clones, with roughly 80% observed a single time. Comment on this clone: Its antigen remains unidentified.

Germline V gene lookup returns CDR1 SQVTM and CDR2 ANQGSEA. CDR3 length: 14 residues. Trimming left V 1 base short and J 8 bases short, with 17 bases between. Viral peptide pools were used in the ViraFEST assay to expand antigen-specific CD4+ T cells, and sequencing came afterward. Culture proceeded for more than 8 days, and CD4+ T cells were then isolated. Negative nucleocapsid antibody tests before and after vaccination confirmed no previous SARS-CoV-2 infection. A density of about 1.8 million PBMC per well was used; these cells were cultured with 10 IU/ml IL-2 and 10 ug/ml peptides. Study-level results: The study dataset contains few convalescent patients and includes no early post-infection timepoints.

This chain links TRBV29-1 with TRBJ1-1; D possibly corresponds to TRBD1 (5 bases). The sequence was obtained from a human donor who received a COVID-19 vaccine. The material sequenced was CD4+ T cells from PBMCs cultured with SARS-CoV-2 spike peptides, taken before COVID-19 vaccination. The DNA for the CDR3 is TGCAGCGTTGAAGGATCTTATGGGGCCCAAGAAGCTTTCTTT. Translated: CSVEGSYGAQEAFF. Based on the CDR3 plus reference TRBV29-1 and TRBJ1-1, the full variable domain is SAVISQKPSRDICQRGTSLTIQCQVDSQVTMMFWYRQQPGQSLTLIATANQGSEATYESGFVIDKFPISRPNLTFSTLTVSNMSPEDSSIYLCSVEGSYGAQEAFFGQGTRLTVV.